The 15 T cell receptor beta chains given below trace back to one sample, sequenced in a study of shared clonotypes between healthy human individuals. Repertoires were generated with immunoSEQ multiplex PCR, while TCRdb's copy carries only in-frame clones and drops some. This table holds some 450,000 clones, 75% to 80% found once. Sequenced input: PBMCs. The receptor source for this set is a woman aged 40 to 50 in good health. Some clones in this sample may be carry-over from other donors' samples.

Worth noting for this clone: Since a far larger clone is one base different, this is likely a read error. Other nucleotide sequences from this sample produce the same CDR3. The V and J genes are TRBV30 and TRBJ2-2, with a weak D call TRBD1 (5 bases). This CDR3 comprises 14 residues. The germline gives CDR1 GTSNPN, CDR2 SVGIG (reference sequence). V lost 8 bases and J lost 11, with 24 bases in between. CDR3 protein: CAGITGLGGGELFF. The CDR3 nucleotides read TGTGCCGGGATTACAGGCCTGGGCGGTGGAGAGCTGTTTTTT.

The chain carries TRBV6-6 and TRBJ2-7, with a tentative D call TRBD1 (6 bases). Per the germline V gene, CDR1 is MNHNY and CDR2 is SVGAGI (reference sequence). V lost 6 bases to trimming and J lost 2 bases, with 17 bases between them. CDR3 length equals 15 residues. The chain's CDR3 is CASSQGHPGPYEQYF. For the CDR3, the DNA is TGTGCCAGCAGCCAGGGACACCCAGGCCCCTACGAGCAGTACTTC.

Turning to this clone: A read error likely explains this, since a far larger clone differs by one base. The V gene is TRBV30, the J gene TRBJ1-5; D remains unclear. The CDR3 sequence is 13 residues long. Germline assignment: CDR1 GTSNPN and CDR2 SVGIG (reference sequence). CDR3 DNA sequence: TGTTCCTGGAGCTATGGGGGCAATCAGCCCCAGCATTTT. Amino acid sequence: CSWSYGGNQPQHF.

This chain joins TRBV6-4 and TRBJ2-1, with D perhaps given as TRBD1 or TRBD2 (5 bases each). The germline V and J ends were trimmed by 4 bases and 4 bases, with 14 bases remaining between them. Germline assignment: CDR1 MRHNA and CDR2 SNTAGT. The CDR3 is made up of 15 amino acids. CDR3 in amino acids: CASSVSIGGYNEQFF. CDR3 sequence (DNA): TGTGCCAGCAGTGTGAGTATTGGGGGATACAATGAGCAGTTCTTC.

With respect to this clone: In the same sample, other DNA sequences code for this CDR3. The rearrangement links TRBV18 to TRBJ1-3; D unresolved. The length of the CDR3 is 14 residues. Germline V gene sequence: CDR1 KGHSH, CDR2 LQKENI. V was clipped by 3 bases and J by 0 bases, with 6 bases between them. The CDR3 region has the DNA TGTGCCAGCTCACCCGGGAGCTCTGGAAACACCATATATTTT. This gives the protein CASSPGSSGNTIYF. Full variable domain (outside the CDR3, taken from reference TRBV18 and TRBJ1-3): NAGVMQNPRHLVRRRGQEARLRCSPMKGHSHVYWYRQLPEEGLKFMVYLQKENIIDESGMPKERFSAEFPKEGPSILRIQQVVRGDSAAYFCASSPGSSGNTIYFGEGSWLTVV.

In the case of this clone: The same CDR3 is also encoded by other DNA sequences in this sample. The chain has TRBV19 and TRBJ2-7, with 15 bases aligning to TRBD2. Per germline, CDR1 LNHDA and CDR2 SQIVND (reference sequence). The V and J ends lost 7 bases and 1 base, in that order; junction bases with no gene match: 11. CDR3 length equals 18 residues. The CDR3: CASTAGRTSGRDSYEQYF. The CDR3 bases are TGTGCCAGTACCGCCGGGAGGACTAGCGGGAGGGATTCCTACGAGCAGTACTTC.

J is TRBJ2-5 and V is TRBV30; D possibly corresponds to TRBD1 (5 bases). Germline loops: CDR1 GTSNPN, CDR2 SVGIG (reference sequence). V shed 1 base and J shed 4 bases, with 13 bases lying between them. The CDR3 is made up of 14 amino acids. This CDR3 is CAWSGGWIAETQYF. CDR3 sequence (DNA): TGTGCCTGGAGTGGGGGCTGGATAGCAGAGACCCAGTACTTC.

V gene TRBV28 combines with J gene TRBJ2-2; 7 bases align to TRBD2. The CDR3 runs 16 residues. The germline V gene has CDR1 MDHEN and CDR2 SYDVKM. V lost 4 bases, J lost 1 base, and 6 bases stayed unmatched. The CDR3 DNA follows: TGTGCCAGCAGTTCGGGAGGCCTAGAGAACACCGGGGAGCTGTTTTTT. Encoded protein: CASSSGGLENTGELFF.

The chain's CDR3 is CASRQTAAGGDEQYF. The CDR3 nucleotides are TGTGCCAGCAGACAAACGGCGGCGGGGGGGGACGAGCAGTACTTC. The chain employs TRBV27 and TRBJ2-7, with 9 bases aligning to TRBD2. Germline CDR1 is MNHEY and CDR2 is SMNVEV (reference sequence). The CDR3 is 15 amino acids. V shed 6 bases and J 5 bases; nucleotides not matched to a gene: 11.

This chain joins TRBV28 and TRBJ2-1; 8 bases are a match to TRBD2. Germline CDR1 MDHEN, CDR2 SYDVKM. The CDR3 loop spans 15 amino acids. V was pared by 2 bases and J by 8 bases, with 8 bases of the junction left unmatched. The CDR3 DNA is TGTGCCAGCAGTTTAGTCGGGGCGACTAGCGATGAGCAGTTCTTC. This gives the protein CASSLVGATSDEQFF.

The chain couples TRBV15 to TRBJ2-7; weak D call: TRBD2 (6 bases). Germline-derived CDR1 and CDR2 are LNHNV and YYDKDF (reference sequence). Trimming took 6 bases from V and 1 from J, leaving 16 bases between them. CDR3 length equals 15 residues. The CDR3 nucleotides read TGTGCCACCAGAGAGACCGGGAGAAATTCCTACGAGCAGTACTTC. This codes for CATRETGRNSYEQYF.

The gene calls are TRBV10-2 and TRBJ2-5, with D maybe TRBD2 (5 bases). The J call could be wrong; TRBJ2-7 is a better fit for the DNA end. The germline V gene encodes CDR1 WSHSY and CDR2 SAAADI. This CDR3 is built from 14 residues. CDR3 region: CASWEPPLSYEQYF. CDR3 nucleotides: TGCGCCAGCTGGGAGCCGCCCCTCAGCTACGAGCAGTACTTC.

This chain joins TRBV28 and TRBJ2-5, with 9 bases matching TRBD2. Germline V lookup: CDR1 MDHEN, CDR2 SYDVKM. This CDR3 region has 14 residues. The junction had 5 bases not matched to a gene; V was cut back by 4 bases and J by 5 bases. The chain's CDR3 is CASSSRTSDETQYF. CDR3 DNA sequence: TGTGCCAGCAGTTCTAGGACTAGCGATGAGACCCAGTACTTC.

This clone was counted a few times. The CDR3 sequence: CASSSADRKETQYF. For the CDR3, the DNA is TGTGCCAGCAGTTCTGCGGACAGGAAGGAGACCCAGTACTTC. The genes are TRBV28 and TRBJ2-5, with 7 bases identical to TRBD1. Per the germline V gene, CDR1 is MDHEN and CDR2 is SYDVKM. CDR3 size: 14 residues. Trimming took 4 bases from V and 5 from J; bases not matched to a gene: 7.

The chain couples TRBV5-6 to TRBJ1-2, with 11 bases matching TRBD1. V lost 3 bases and J lost 8; bases outside the gene matches: 12. CDR1 SGHDT and CDR2 YYEEEE come from the germline V gene. The CDR3 length is 16 residues. The CDR3 here is CASSYWTGGVLLGYTF. Here the CDR3 DNA reads TGTGCCAGCAGCTACTGGACAGGGGGCGTTCTCTTGGGCTACACCTTC.